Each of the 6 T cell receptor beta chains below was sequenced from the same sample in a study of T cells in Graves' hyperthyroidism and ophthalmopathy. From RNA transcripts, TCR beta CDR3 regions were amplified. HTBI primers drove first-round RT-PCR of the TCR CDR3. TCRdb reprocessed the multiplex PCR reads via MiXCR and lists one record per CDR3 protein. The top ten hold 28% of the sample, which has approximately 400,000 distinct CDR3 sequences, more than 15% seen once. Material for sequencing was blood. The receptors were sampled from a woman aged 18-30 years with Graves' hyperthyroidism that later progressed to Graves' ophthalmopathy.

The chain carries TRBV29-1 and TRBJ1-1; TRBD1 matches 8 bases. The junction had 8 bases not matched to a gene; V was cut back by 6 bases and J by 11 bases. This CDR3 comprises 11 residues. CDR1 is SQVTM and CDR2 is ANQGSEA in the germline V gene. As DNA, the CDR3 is TGCAGCGTCGCGGGGTACAGGGGGGCTTTCTTT. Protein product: CSVAGYRGAFF.

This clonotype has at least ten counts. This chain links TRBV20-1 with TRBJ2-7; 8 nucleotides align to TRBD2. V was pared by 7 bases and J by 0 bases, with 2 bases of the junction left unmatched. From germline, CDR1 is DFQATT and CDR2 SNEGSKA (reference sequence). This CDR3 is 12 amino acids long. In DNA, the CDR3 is TGCAGTGGCGGGAGGAGCTCCTACGAGCAGTACTTC. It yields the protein CSGGRSSYEQYF.

CDR3 coding DNA: TGTGCCAGCACTCCCGGGGAGGGGCGGACGATGGAGCAGTTCTTC. Translating gives CASTPGEGRTMEQFF. The V gene is TRBV5-5, the J gene TRBJ2-1; 7 bases are a match to TRBD2. The CDR3 spans 15 residues. CDR1 and CDR2 (germline): SGHKS, YYEKEE (reference sequence). V lost 6 bases to trimming and J lost 10 bases; unmatched junction nucleotides: 16. Together with reference TRBV5-5 and TRBJ2-1, the CDR3 gives the full variable domain: DAGVTQSPTHLIKTRGQQVTLRCSPISGHKSVSWYQQVLGQGPQFIFQYYEKEERGRGNFPDRFSARQFPNYSSELNVNALLLGDSALYLCASTPGEGRTMEQFFGPGTRLTVL.

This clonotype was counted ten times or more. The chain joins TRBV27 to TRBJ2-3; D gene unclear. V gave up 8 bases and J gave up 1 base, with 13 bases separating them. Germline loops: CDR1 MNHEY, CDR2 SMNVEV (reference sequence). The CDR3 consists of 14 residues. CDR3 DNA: TGTGCCAGCTTCCCTCGGTCGGGCACAGATACGCAGTATTTT. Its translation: CASFPRSGTDTQYF.

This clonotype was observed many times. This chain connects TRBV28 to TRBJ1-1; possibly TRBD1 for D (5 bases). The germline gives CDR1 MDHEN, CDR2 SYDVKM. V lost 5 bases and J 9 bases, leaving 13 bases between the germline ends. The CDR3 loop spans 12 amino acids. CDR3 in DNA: TGTGCCAGCAGTGTCCTGGGACCGAAAGCTTTCTTT. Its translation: CASSVLGPKAFF. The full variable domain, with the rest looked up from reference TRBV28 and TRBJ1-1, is DVKVTQSSRYLVKRTGEKVFLECVQDMDHENMFWYRQDPGLGLRLIYFSYDVKMKEKGDIPEGYSVSREKKERFSLILESASTNQTSMYLCASSVLGPKAFFGQGTRLTVV.

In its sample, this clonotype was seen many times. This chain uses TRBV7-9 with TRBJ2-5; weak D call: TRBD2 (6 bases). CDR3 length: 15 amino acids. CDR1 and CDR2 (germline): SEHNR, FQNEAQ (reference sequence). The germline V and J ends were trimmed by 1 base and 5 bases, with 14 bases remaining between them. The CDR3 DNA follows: TGTGCCAGCAGCTTAGGATGGAGGGGTTCGGAGACCCAGTACTTC. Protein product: CASSLGWRGSETQYF. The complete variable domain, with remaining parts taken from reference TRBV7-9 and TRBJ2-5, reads DTGVSQNPRHKITKRGQNVTFRCDPISEHNRLYWYRQTLGQGPEFLTYFQNEAQLEKSRLLSDRFSAERPKGSFSTLEIQRTEQGDSAMYLCASSLGWRGSETQYFGPGTRLLVL.